Presented here are 25 T cell receptor beta chains from one specimen sequenced in a study of cytomegalovirus exposure and HLA in healthy donors. Primers for the PCR totalled 60 Vbeta and 13 Jbeta. Sequencing used immunoSEQ multiplex PCR; TCRdb keeps in-frame clones, though not all of them. This repertoire includes some 56,000 clones. The material sequenced was PBMCs. Receptor source: a woman aged 30 to 39 in good health and CMV-seropositive.

This chain connects TRBV7-9 to TRBJ1-2; tentatively, D is TRBD1 (5 bases). The germline V gene encodes CDR1 SEHNR and CDR2 FQNEAQ (reference sequence). This CDR3 contains 13 residues. V was shortened by 5 bases and J by 8 bases, with 15 bases between the two germline ends. The CDR3 coding sequence is TGTGCCAGCAGCACCATGACAGTAGGCGGCTACACCTTC. Translation: CASSTMTVGGYTF. The full variable domain, in which reference TRBV7-9 and TRBJ1-2 provide the parts outside the CDR3, is DTGVSQNPRHKITKRGQNVTFRCDPISEHNRLYWYRQTLGQGPEFLTYFQNEAQLEKSRLLSDRFSAERPKGSFSTLEIQRTEQGDSAMYLCASSTMTVGGYTFGSGTRLTVV.

The chain is built from TRBV28 and TRBJ1-2, with 7 bases lining up with TRBD1. V shed 4 bases and J 3 bases; nucleotides not matched to a gene: 2. In germline, CDR1 is MDHEN, CDR2 SYDVKM. This CDR3 has 13 amino acids. In DNA, the CDR3 is TGTGCCAGCAGTTCGACAGGGTACTATGGCTACACCTTC. Translating gives CASSSTGYYGYTF.

V is TRBV6-6 and J is TRBJ2-7, with D possibly TRBD1 on 5 matching bases. CDR3 length: 13 amino acids. The germline gives CDR1 MNHNY, CDR2 SVGAGI (reference sequence). Trimming removed 3 bases at V and 4 bases at J, with 10 bases between. DNA for the CDR3: TGTGCCAGCAGTTATCAGGGTTGGTACGAGCAGTACTTC. This sequence encodes CASSYQGWYEQYF.

This sequence joins TRBV27 and TRBJ1-5, with a weak D call TRBD1 (5 bases). The CDR3 spans 16 residues. The V gene lost 2 bases and the J gene lost 2 bases, with 13 bases spanning the gap. CDR1 is MNHEY, CDR2 SMNVEV, per germline (reference sequence). CDR3 amino acids: CASSLVGDSGNQPQHF. The CDR3 DNA reads as TGTGCCAGCAGTTTAGTGGGGGACTCGGGCAATCAGCCCCAGCATTTT.

V usage is TRBV6-7 and J usage is TRBJ2-3; no firm D call. TRBV6-7 is noted as an ORF with a role that remains uncertain. The CDR3 extends over 15 amino acids. Trimming pared 8 bases from V and 6 bases from J, leaving 21 bases between. CDR3 nucleotide sequence: TGTGCCAGCCGAACCAGGATTCCCTCACTTGATACGCAGTATTTT. Residues: CASRTRIPSLDTQYF.

V usage is TRBV29-1 and J usage is TRBJ2-1, with D hard to call. The germline V gene encodes CDR1 SQVTM and CDR2 ANQGSEA. The germline V and J ends were trimmed by 2 bases and 8 bases, with 7 bases remaining between them. The CDR3 is 11 amino acids. The CDR3 DNA reads as TGCAGCGTTGAACGAGGAGATGAGCAGTTCTTC. This translates into CSVERGDEQFF.

The J gene is TRBJ2-2, the V gene TRBV6-1; D gene ambiguous. The CDR3 has 15 residues. From germline, CDR1 is MNHNS and CDR2 SASEGT. Between the trimmed V and J ends, which lost 3 bases and 5 bases, there was a span of 13 bases. The CDR3 loop is CASSDAIRLTGELFF. The DNA for the CDR3 is TGTGCCAGCAGTGACGCTATCCGTTTGACCGGGGAGCTGTTTTTT.

The chain joins TRBV29-1 to TRBJ2-7, with TRBD1 identical over 11 bases. Germline CDR1 is SQVTM and CDR2 is ANQGSEA. V lost 3 bases to trimming and J lost 4 bases; unmatched junction nucleotides: 8. The CDR3 is 15 amino acids. The CDR3 DNA reads as TGCAGCGTTGACAAGGGGACAGGGGGAGCTTACGAGCAGTACTTC. Translating gives CSVDKGTGGAYEQYF.

V usage is TRBV7-3 and J usage is TRBJ1-1, with no clear D. The germline CDR1 and CDR2 sequences are SGHTA and FQGTGA. The CDR3 length is 13 residues. Trimming removed 4 bases at V and 0 bases at J, with 6 bases between. DNA of the CDR3: TGTGCCAGCAGCTCGGAGATGAACACTGAAGCTTTCTTT. The encoded protein is CASSSEMNTEAFF.

The gene calls are TRBV5-4 and TRBJ2-1, with 10 bases aligning to TRBD2. CDR1 SGHNT and CDR2 YYREEE come from the germline V gene (reference sequence). The trim removed 3 bases at V and 9 bases at J, leaving 12 bases unmatched. This CDR3 has 16 residues. CDR3 loop: CASSSISGRFVGEQFF. DNA of the CDR3: TGTGCCAGCAGCTCTATTAGCGGGAGGTTTGTCGGTGAGCAGTTCTTC.

To note about this clone: This specimen includes other DNA sequences encoding the same CDR3. This chain connects TRBV30 to TRBJ1-6, with D possibly TRBD1 on 6 matching bases. With 2 bases removed from V and 7 bases from J, the gap between germline ends came to 12 bases. CDR3 length equals 14 residues. CDR1 and CDR2 from the germline V gene are GTSNPN and SVGIG (reference sequence). The CDR3 DNA follows: TGTGCCTGGAGTCCCAGGGGATTCAATTCACCCCTCCACTTT. It encodes CAWSPRGFNSPLHF.

The chain is built from TRBV9 and TRBJ2-7; 12 bases map to TRBD2. Unmatched junction bases numbered 8, after V lost 0 bases and J lost 4 bases. The CDR3 has 17 residues. From germline, CDR1 is SGDLS and CDR2 YYNGEE. Here the CDR3 reads CASSVAGSLAGGYEQYF. In DNA, the CDR3 is TGTGCCAGCAGCGTAGCGGGTTCGCTAGCGGGAGGGTACGAGCAGTACTTC.

The gene calls are TRBV6-5 and TRBJ2-2; D call uncertain. CDR3 size: 13 residues. Germline V gene sequence: CDR1 MNHEY, CDR2 SVGAGI. Between the trimmed V and J ends, which lost 5 bases and 6 bases, there was a span of 10 bases. For the CDR3, the DNA is TGTGCCAGCAGTGCGTCGCAATCCGGGGAGCTGTTTTTT. Its translation is CASSASQSGELFF.

J is TRBJ2-3 and V is TRBV15, with D maybe TRBD2 (6 bases). V gave up 0 bases and J gave up 1 base, with 11 bases separating them. The CDR3 has 16 residues. Germline V gene sequence: CDR1 LNHNV, CDR2 YYDKDF (reference sequence). The CDR3 spells CATSREAGIRTDTQYF. As DNA, the CDR3 is TGTGCCACCAGCAGAGAGGCGGGAATCCGCACAGATACGCAGTATTTT.

The CDR3 region has the DNA TGTGCCAGCAGCACCGCCGCCGGGGGAAGCAATCAGCCCCAGCATTTT. Protein sequence: CASSTAAGGSNQPQHF. The chain has TRBV5-5 and TRBJ1-5, with a weak D call TRBD1 (5 bases). CDR3 size: 16 residues. CDR1 is SGHKS and CDR2 is YYEKEE in the germline V gene (reference sequence). The germline V and J ends were trimmed by 4 bases and 1 base, with 15 bases remaining between them.

The chain recombines TRBV6-1 with TRBJ2-1, with TRBD1 matching 8 bases. The length of the CDR3 is 15 residues. The V and J ends lost 4 bases and 7 bases, in that order; junction bases with no gene match: 9. From germline, CDR1 is MNHNS and CDR2 SASEGT. The CDR3 here is CASSGDRGFGNEQFF. In DNA form, the CDR3 reads TGTGCCAGCAGTGGTGACAGGGGTTTTGGGAATGAGCAGTTCTTC.

V and J are TRBV18 and TRBJ2-3, with 11 positions matching TRBD2. Trimming removed 3 bases from V and 5 bases from J; junction bases left unmatched: 1. Germline CDR1 KGHSH, CDR2 LQKENI. This CDR3 has 14 residues. The CDR3 loop reads CASSPLAGGDTQYF. The CDR3 nucleotides read TGTGCCAGCTCACCCCTAGCGGGAGGAGATACGCAGTATTTT.

The gene calls are TRBV5-4 and TRBJ1-2; D not resolved. CDR3 size: 14 residues. Germline assignment: CDR1 SGHNT and CDR2 YYREEE (reference sequence). Trimming removed 0 bases at V and 0 bases at J, with 6 bases between. The CDR3 sequence: CASSLVQANYGYTF. CDR3 sequence (DNA): TGTGCCAGCAGCTTGGTACAAGCTAACTATGGCTACACCTTC.

This chain links TRBV7-6 with TRBJ2-7; a weak D match, TRBD2 (5 bases). CDR3 length equals 12 residues. Germline V lookup: CDR1 SGHVS, CDR2 FNYEAQ. V was trimmed by 0 bases and J by 7 bases, leaving 7 bases between them. The CDR3 loop reads CASSLAPGEQYF. The CDR3 nucleotides read TGTGCCAGCAGCTTAGCGCCGGGGGAGCAGTACTTC.

The chain links TRBV15 to TRBJ2-5; no clear D. CDR1 and CDR2 from the germline V gene are LNHNV and YYDKDF (reference sequence). The ends were cut back, 5 bases at V and 1 base at J, with 11 bases in the middle. The CDR3 sequence is 14 residues long. DNA for the CDR3: TGTGCCACCAGCCTTCTGGGCCCCCAAGAGACCCAGTACTTC. Residues: CATSLLGPQETQYF.

This chain joins TRBV18 and TRBJ2-7; D is ambiguous. The V gene's germline CDR1 is KGHSH and CDR2 LQKENI. V gave up 5 bases and J gave up 2 bases, with 7 bases separating them. The CDR3 is made up of 12 amino acids. The CDR3 reads CASSYTTYEQYF. DNA of the CDR3: TGTGCCAGCTCATATACAACCTACGAGCAGTACTTC.

The chain uses TRBV2 and TRBJ1-4; D might be TRBD1 (5 bases). Germline CDR1 and CDR2: SNHLY and FYNNEI. The V gene lost 4 bases and the J gene lost 5 bases, with 5 bases spanning the gap. The CDR3 totals 12 residues. In nucleotides, the CDR3 is TGTGCCAGCAGTGCAGGGAATGAAAAACTGTTTTTT. Its protein is CASSAGNEKLFF.

The chain carries TRBV18 and TRBJ1-1; D uncertain. The V gene lost 0 bases and the J gene lost 2 bases, with 10 bases spanning the gap. The CDR3 spans 15 residues. Germline lookup yields CDR1 KGHSH and CDR2 LQKENI. As DNA, the CDR3 is TGTGCCAGCTCACCACCGGATGGGAGAAACACTGAAGCTTTCTTT. It translates to CASSPPDGRNTEAFF.

CDR3 bases: TGTGCCAGCAAACATCTCGGCGGGGGGGCGGTCGTCGCAGATACGCAGTATTTT. Translating gives CASKHLGGGAVVADTQYF. The gene calls are TRBV27 and TRBJ2-3, with 9 bases lining up with TRBD2. CDR1 and CDR2 from the germline V gene are MNHEY and SMNVEV (reference sequence). This CDR3 contains 18 residues. Losses at the gene ends were 7 bases for V and 4 bases for J; bases not matched to a gene: 18.

Details on this clone: Additional DNA sequences in this sample encode the identical CDR3. This chain uses TRBV6-6 with TRBJ2-7, with a tentative D call TRBD2 (5 bases). CDR1 and CDR2 from the germline V gene are MNHNY and SVGAGI (reference sequence). The CDR3 extends over 15 amino acids. V was clipped by 0 bases and J by 3 bases, with 12 bases between them. The DNA of the CDR3 is TGTGCCAGCAGTTACTCGAGGGCTTTAAGCTACGAGCAGTACTTC. It yields the protein CASSYSRALSYEQYF.